This paragraph reports one TCR beta chain. Its antigen is still unknown. This table comes from immunoSEQ multiplex PCR, and its TCRdb copy is limited to in-frame clones, with some not included. The data hold thousands of clones, with roughly 87% observed a single time. This entry is derived from a study of T cell clonotyping in hematopoietic cell transplantation. This CDR3 has 14 residues. Germline-derived CDR1 and CDR2 are SQVTM and ANQGSEA. Trimming cost V 6 bases and J 2 bases; bases outside gene matches: 3. Broader study findings: Higher Inverse Simpson Index values in graft donor and pretransplant recipient predicted broader posttransplant TCR diversity. At the given depth, recipient repertoires were over 97% de novo clonotypes.

Time point specified: recipient sample about 28 days before transplant, after cytoreduction. Samples: about 28 days before transplant, then days 30, 100 and 180 after. This TCR derives from a woman aged 60-70 years with acute myeloid leukemia. Some clones in this sample may be carry-over from other donors' samples. The genes are TRBV29-1 and TRBJ2-3, with 12 bases matching TRBD2. Sequencing was performed on peripheral blood mononuclear cells, taken before stem cell transplant. CDR3 bases: TGCAGCGTCCTAGCGGGAGGGTTCACAGATACGCAGTATTTT. Its protein is CSVLAGGFTDTQYF.